Listed below are T cell receptor beta chains from one sample, sequenced in a study of shared clonotypes between healthy human individuals. Produced via immunoSEQ multiplex PCR; TCRdb's table is partial and in-frame only. The data hold about 2 million clones, with less than 95% observed a single time. Sequencing was carried out using naive CD8+ T cells sorted from blood. The source is a man aged 18 to 29 in good health. Each CDR3 is given with its conserved first and last residue. Fields, in order: V gene, clone size, J gene, D gene, CDR3 protein, CDR3 DNA. A D gene is named only where the DNA matches it firmly. Not every row has a clone size; where given, it reads once, few, many or a size class.

TRBV13	.	TRBJ2-3	TRBD2	CASSWGLMDTQYF	TGTGCCAGCAGCTGGGGACTAATGGATACGCAGTATTTT
TRBV29-1	.	TRBJ2-5	.	CSVDGQGLLQETQYF	TGCAGCGTTGACGGGCAGGGCCTTCTCCAAGAGACCCAGTACTTC
TRBV2	.	TRBJ2-3	TRBD2	CASSPLAGGPQDTQYF	TGTGCCAGCAGTCCCCTGGCGGGGGGGCCTCAAGATACGCAGTATTTT
TRBV5-4	.	TRBJ1-4	.	CASSLEWGADEKLFF	TGTGCCAGCAGCTTGGAATGGGGCGCAGATGAAAAACTGTTTTTT
TRBV27	once	TRBJ2-3	TRBD2	CASSFQTGTSGSGTTDTQYF	TGTGCCAGCAGTTTCCAAACCGGGACTAGCGGGAGTGGAACCACAGATACGCAGTATTTT
TRBV2	.	TRBJ2-3	TRBD2	CATQTRLAGENTQYF	TGTGCCACGCAGACCAGACTAGCGGGGGAGAATACGCAGTATTTT
TRBV27	.	TRBJ2-5	.	CASSLVSPNLKGETQYF	TGTGCCAGCAGCTTGGTTAGCCCTAACCTAAAGGGGGAGACCCAGTACTTC
TRBV11-2	.	TRBJ2-1	.	CASSLGAVPGSYNEQFF	TGTGCCAGCAGCTTAGGGGCGGTACCCGGCTCCTACAATGAGCAGTTCTTC
TRBV27	.	TRBJ2-2	TRBD1	CASSLTGAGELFF	TGTGCCAGCAGTTTGACAGGGGCCGGGGAGCTGTTTTTT
TRBV5-6	.	TRBJ2-7	TRBD2	CASSRTSGRPLPYEQYF	TGTGCCAGCAGCAGGACTAGCGGGAGGCCCCTGCCCTACGAGCAGTACTTC
TRBV25-1	.	TRBJ2-7	.	CASSDAGDYEQYF	TGTGCCAGCAGTGACGCAGGGGACTACGAGCAGTACTTC
TRBV4-2	once	TRBJ2-7	TRBD1	CASSLGTANYEQYF	TGTGCCAGCAGCCTCGGGACAGCGAACTACGAGCAGTACTTC
TRBV27	.	TRBJ2-7	.	CASSLWVQGTAYEQYF	TGTGCCAGCAGTTTATGGGTGCAGGGGACGGCCTACGAGCAGTACTTC
TRBV6-6	.	TRBJ2-5	TRBD2	CASSTGTSGKGETQYF	TGTGCCAGCAGTACCGGGACTAGCGGTAAAGGAGAGACCCAGTACTTC
TRBV27	.	TRBJ1-5	.	CASSFRDGGQPQHF	TGTGCCAGCAGTTTTCGGGACGGCGGACAGCCCCAGCATTTT
TRBV19	.	TRBJ2-1	.	CASRTGNNEQFF	TGTGCCAGCCGCACGGGGAACAATGAGCAGTTCTTC
TRBV19	.	TRBJ2-5	TRBD2	CATSGSQETQYF	TGTGCCACAAGCGGGAGCCAAGAGACCCAGTACTTC
TRBV7-9	.	TRBJ2-7	TRBD1	CASSPEDRTEQYF	TGTGCCAGCAGCCCTGAGGACAGGACCGAGCAGTACTTC
TRBV5-6	.	TRBJ2-3	.	CASSLGVEGDTQYF	TGTGCCAGCAGCTTGGGAGTCGAGGGAGATACGCAGTATTTT
TRBV5-6	.	TRBJ2-7	.	CASSSAGGGYEQYF	TGTGCCAGCAGCTCCGCAGGGGGAGGCTACGAGCAGTACTTC
TRBV6-6	.	TRBJ2-3	.	CASSPQDDTQYF	TGTGCCAGCAGCCCCCAGGATGATACGCAGTATTTT
TRBV27	.	TRBJ2-7	.	CASSLFRTEYEQYF	TGTGCCAGCAGTTTATTCAGGACGGAATACGAGCAGTACTTC
TRBV4-1	.	TRBJ2-5	.	CASSHSGETQYF	TGCGCCAGCAGCCATTCCGGAGAGACCCAGTACTTC
TRBV29-1	.	TRBJ2-5	.	CSVEGGMAETQYF	TGCAGCGTTGAGGGAGGAATGGCGGAGACCCAGTACTTC
TRBV14	.	TRBJ1-1	.	CASSRTDGGNTEAFF	TGTGCCAGCAGCCGAACGGACGGTGGAAACACTGAAGCTTTCTTT
TRBV27	once	TRBJ2-3	TRBD2	CASSPSLAGGADTQYF	TGTGCCAGCAGCCCCTCTTTAGCGGGGGGCGCAGATACGCAGTATTTT
TRBV2	.	TRBJ2-7	.	CASSGGWDQKIYEQYF	TGTGCCAGCAGTGGGGGTTGGGACCAAAAAATCTACGAGCAGTACTTC
TRBV10-3	.	TRBJ2-1	TRBD2	CAISGGLAKSSYNEQFF	TGTGCCATCAGTGGGGGACTAGCGAAAAGCTCCTACAATGAGCAGTTCTTC
TRBV28	.	TRBJ1-5	.	CASSFPNPHQPQHF	TGTGCCAGCAGTTTTCCAAACCCCCATCAGCCCCAGCATTTT
TRBV19	.	TRBJ2-1	.	CASRAPGGYNEQFF	TGTGCCAGTAGAGCGCCAGGTGGCTACAATGAGCAGTTCTTC
TRBV7-2	.	TRBJ2-5	TRBD2	CASSATSAQETQYF	TGTGCCAGCAGCGCGACTAGCGCACAAGAGACCCAGTACTTC
TRBV2	.	TRBJ2-1	TRBD1	CASSETGGKHNEQFF	TGTGCCAGCAGTGAAACAGGGGGGAAACACAATGAGCAGTTCTTC
TRBV27	.	TRBJ2-3	.	CASSLSPAYTDTQYF	TGTGCCAGCAGTTTATCGCCAGCGTACACAGATACGCAGTATTTT
TRBV5-6	.	TRBJ1-1	.	CASSSVDARSEAFF	TGTGCCAGCAGTTCTGTCGACGCCAGATCCGAAGCTTTCTTT
TRBV13	.	TRBJ2-1	TRBD2	CASSLRTSGYNEQFF	TGTGCCAGCAGTCTTAGGACTAGCGGATACAATGAGCAGTTCTTC
TRBV7-9	.	TRBJ2-1	TRBD2	CASSLSAAGGDNEQFF	TGTGCCAGCAGCTTAAGTGCGGCGGGAGGAGACAATGAGCAGTTCTTC
TRBV9	once	TRBJ2-7	.	CASSVLRGGEQYF	TGTGCCAGCAGCGTACTCAGGGGTGGCGAGCAGTACTTC
TRBV29-1	.	TRBJ1-2	.	CSVEGNKGNYGYTF	TGCAGCGTTGAAGGAAATAAGGGCAACTATGGCTACACCTTC
TRBV28	.	TRBJ2-3	.	CASSLMGFGTDTQYF	TGTGCCAGCAGTTTAATGGGTTTCGGCACAGATACGCAGTATTTT
TRBV5-6	.	TRBJ2-2	.	CASSPRTPGELFF	TGTGCCAGCAGCCCAAGGACCCCCGGGGAGCTGTTTTTT
TRBV30	.	TRBJ2-5	.	CAWSAVGSETQYF	TGTGCCTGGAGTGCGGTGGGATCGGAGACCCAGTACTTC
TRBV29-1	.	TRBJ2-7	.	CSVAIQGYEQYF	TGCAGCGTTGCCATTCAGGGTTACGAGCAGTACTTC
TRBV5-8	.	TRBJ2-1	.	CGGKGPIYNEQFF	TGTGGGGGTAAGGGTCCAATCTACAATGAGCAGTTCTTC
TRBV6-1	.	TRBJ1-4	.	CASSDPRQTSTNEKLFF	TGTGCCAGCAGTGATCCACGGCAGACGTCAACTAATGAAAAACTGTTTTTT
TRBV9	.	TRBJ2-2	TRBD1	CASSVEQGALTGELFF	TGTGCCAGCAGCGTCGAACAGGGGGCGCTTACCGGGGAGCTGTTTTTT
TRBV7-6	.	TRBJ2-7	.	CASSPWGSSYEQYF	TGTGCCAGCAGCCCATGGGGGAGCTCCTACGAGCAGTACTTC
TRBV6-5	.	TRBJ2-7	.	CASSYSKGHRNYEQYF	TGTGCCAGCAGTTACTCGAAGGGGCACCGAAACTACGAGCAGTACTTC
TRBV19	.	TRBJ2-7	.	CASSIAQGTRAEQYF	TGTGCCAGTAGTATAGCCCAGGGTACCCGGGCCGAGCAGTACTTC
TRBV6-1	.	TRBJ2-1	TRBD1	CASSEVGGQGLNEQFF	TGTGCCAGCAGTGAAGTGGGGGGACAGGGACTAAATGAGCAGTTCTTC
TRBV7-8	.	TRBJ2-1	.	CASSPRQSSYNEQFF	TGTGCCAGCAGCCCTCGACAGAGCTCCTACAATGAGCAGTTCTTC
TRBV6-1	.	TRBJ1-2	.	CASSEGGWYGYTF	TGTGCCAGCAGTGAAGGGGGCTGGTATGGCTACACCTTC
TRBV27	.	TRBJ2-1	TRBD1	CASSPRDRGYDEQFF	TGTGCCAGCAGTCCGCGGGACAGGGGATACGATGAGCAGTTCTTC
TRBV7-9	.	TRBJ2-1	.	CASSVRAAPPYNEQFF	TGTGCCAGCAGCGTTCGGGCCGCACCCCCCTACAATGAGCAGTTCTTC
TRBV6-1	once	TRBJ2-7	TRBD1	CASSEVRGPAYEQYF	TGTGCCAGCAGTGAAGTTAGGGGGCCAGCCTACGAGCAGTACTTC